Listed below are T cell receptor beta chains from one sample, sequenced in a study of shared clonotypes between healthy human individuals. Measured with immunoSEQ multiplex PCR; TCRdb has only the in-frame clones, and not every one. The table has roughly 650,000 clones, 97% seen once. Sequences were obtained from naive CD4+ T cells sorted from blood. The receptor source for this set is a woman in her 30s in good health. Each CDR3 is given with its conserved first and last residue. Fields, in order: J gene, V gene, CDR3 protein.

J gene: TRBJ1-4
V gene: TRBV5-6
CDR3 protein: CASSHAGLNEKLFF

J gene: TRBJ2-1
V gene: TRBV5-5
CDR3 protein: CASSLTLNNNEQFF

J gene: TRBJ2-5
V gene: TRBV6-6
CDR3 protein: CASSSGTSPETQYF

J gene: TRBJ2-7
V gene: TRBV7-9
CDR3 protein: CASSLGVGEQYF

J gene: TRBJ2-1
V gene: TRBV5-1
CDR3 protein: CASSPGLADNNEQFF

J gene: TRBJ2-2
V gene: TRBV6-5
CDR3 protein: CASRRGPGTGELFF

J gene: TRBJ2-3
V gene: TRBV11-2
CDR3 protein: CASSSPSRGDTQYF

J gene: TRBJ2-1
V gene: TRBV5-1
CDR3 protein: CASSQETGGEQFF

J gene: TRBJ1-5
V gene: TRBV18
CDR3 protein: CASSPFGDNQPQHF

J gene: TRBJ1-2
V gene: TRBV28
CDR3 protein: CASRGRGTGGAHIYGYTF

J gene: TRBJ2-7
V gene: TRBV28
CDR3 protein: CASSETVRYEQYF

J gene: TRBJ1-5
V gene: TRBV6-6
CDR3 protein: CASSYRQNRRDQPQHF

J gene: TRBJ2-3
V gene: TRBV14
CDR3 protein: CASSQLGRRTDTQYF

J gene: -
V gene: TRBV19
CDR3 protein: CASSDGGTPPSYEQYF

J gene: TRBJ2-7
V gene: TRBV5-1
CDR3 protein: CASSLGRAGNEQYF

J gene: TRBJ2-1
V gene: TRBV6-5
CDR3 protein: CASSLSSGSSYNEQFF

J gene: TRBJ1-2
V gene: TRBV9
CDR3 protein: CASSVVKTANYGYTF

J gene: TRBJ2-1
V gene: TRBV4-1
CDR3 protein: CASSQERAGYNEQFF

J gene: -
V gene: TRBV5-1
CDR3 protein: CASSLSGDQYEQYF

J gene: -
V gene: TRBV28
CDR3 protein: CASKLGRAYEQYF

J gene: TRBJ2-1
V gene: TRBV27
CDR3 protein: CASSGDTRSYNEQFF

J gene: TRBJ2-4
V gene: TRBV7-6
CDR3 protein: CASSLVWADIQYF

J gene: TRBJ2-4
V gene: TRBV6-1
CDR3 protein: CASSEALLRSLAKNIQYF

J gene: TRBJ2-7
V gene: TRBV2
CDR3 protein: CASRPAGAYSATEQYF

J gene: TRBJ2-7
V gene: TRBV27
CDR3 protein: CASSFRTSGYEQYF

J gene: TRBJ1-5
V gene: TRBV19
CDR3 protein: CASRGWGGNQPQHF

J gene: TRBJ2-1
V gene: TRBV7-8
CDR3 protein: CASSLVPGYNEQFF

J gene: TRBJ1-1
V gene: TRBV28
CDR3 protein: CASSPGDMNTEAFF

J gene: TRBJ1-6
V gene: TRBV28
CDR3 protein: CASSLPGGTRNSPLHF

J gene: TRBJ2-7
V gene: TRBV5-1
CDR3 protein: CASSRRGYEQYF

J gene: TRBJ1-1
V gene: TRBV7-7
CDR3 protein: CASSITQNTEAFF

J gene: TRBJ1-5
V gene: TRBV4-1
CDR3 protein: CASSPRQFLSNQPQHF

J gene: TRBJ2-6
V gene: TRBV5-1
CDR3 protein: CASSLVSGNSGANVLTF

J gene: TRBJ2-1
V gene: TRBV6-5
CDR3 protein: CASSYTSGRTYEQFF

J gene: -
V gene: TRBV4-1
CDR3 protein: CASSQDSGGSSYEQYF

J gene: TRBJ1-5
V gene: TRBV18
CDR3 protein: CASSPDSNQPQHF

J gene: TRBJ1-5
V gene: TRBV10-3
CDR3 protein: CAISDREVQPQHF

J gene: TRBJ1-2
V gene: TRBV19
CDR3 protein: CARGPGCYGYTF

J gene: TRBJ2-3
V gene: TRBV11-3
CDR3 protein: CASSPGTGGADTQYF

J gene: TRBJ1-2
V gene: TRBV25-1
CDR3 protein: CASSSNSESLRGYTF

J gene: TRBJ2-1
V gene: TRBV19
CDR3 protein: CASSIELVNEQFF

J gene: TRBJ2-7
V gene: TRBV7-3
CDR3 protein: CASSIISGRAGYEQYF

J gene: TRBJ1-4
V gene: TRBV6-6
CDR3 protein: CASSYTEVEKLFF

J gene: TRBJ1-1
V gene: TRBV11-2
CDR3 protein: CASSPGENTEAFF

J gene: TRBJ2-7
V gene: TRBV19
CDR3 protein: CASSTADGSRSTEQYF

J gene: TRBJ2-1
V gene: TRBV28
CDR3 protein: CASTLRDRSYGEQFF